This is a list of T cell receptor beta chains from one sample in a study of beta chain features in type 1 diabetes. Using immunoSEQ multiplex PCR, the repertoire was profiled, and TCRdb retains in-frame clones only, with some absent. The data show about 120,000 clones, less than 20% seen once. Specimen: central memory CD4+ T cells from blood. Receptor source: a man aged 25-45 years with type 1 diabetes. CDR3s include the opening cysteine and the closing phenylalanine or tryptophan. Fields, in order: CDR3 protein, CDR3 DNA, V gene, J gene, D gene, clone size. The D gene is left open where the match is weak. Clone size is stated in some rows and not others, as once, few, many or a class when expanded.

CASSSAEGWINEQFF,TGTGCCAGCAGTTCCGCGGAGGGCTGGATCAATGAGCAGTTCTTC,TRBV28,TRBJ2-1,NA,NA
CASSLAEAGYGYTF,TGCGCCAGCAGCTTGGCCGAGGCCGGATATGGCTACACCTTC,TRBV5-1,TRBJ1-2,NA,NA
CSVDGGGGPTGELFF,TGCAGCGTTGATGGTGGCGGGGGGCCCACCGGGGAGCTGTTTTTT,TRBV29-1,TRBJ2-2,TRBD2,many
CAWSISSDTQYF,TGTGCCTGGAGTATAAGTTCAGATACGCAGTATTTT,TRBV30,TRBJ2-3,NA,few
CASSYLGGNTEAFF,TGTGCCAGCAGTTACTTGGGTGGGAACACTGAAGCTTTCTTT,TRBV6-5,TRBJ1-1,NA,few
CASSPLGVSSYNEQFF,TGTGCCAGCTCACCACTGGGAGTTAGCTCCTACAATGAGCAGTTCTTC,TRBV18,TRBJ2-1,NA,NA
CASSDRGFSNQPQHF,TGTGCCAGCAGTGACAGGGGGTTCAGCAATCAGCCCCAGCATTTT,TRBV2,TRBJ1-5,TRBD1,NA
CASSLSGQGNTEAFF,TGTGCCAGCAGCTTAAGTGGGCAGGGGAACACTGAAGCTTTCTTT,TRBV11-2,TRBJ1-1,NA,few
CASSQDREKLFF,TGTGCCAGCAGCCAAGATCGCGAAAAACTGTTTTTT,TRBV4-2,TRBJ1-4,NA,many
CASSPGYPQHF,TGCGCCAGCAGCCCAGGGTATCCCCAGCATTTT,TRBV23-1,TRBJ1-5,NA,few
CASSLALVEQFF,TGTGCCAGCAGCTTAGCGCTTGTTGAGCAGTTCTTC,TRBV7-9,TRBJ2-1,NA,NA
CASSPPGTSGYNEQFF,TGTGCCAGCAGCCCCCCCGGGACTAGCGGATACAATGAGCAGTTCTTC,TRBV7-9,TRBJ2-1,TRBD2,NA
CASSYRGRGTGSPLHF,TGTGCCAGCAGTTATAGGGGACGGGGGACGGGTTCACCCCTCCACTTT,TRBV6-5,TRBJ1-6,NA,many
CSVARLNTEAFF,TGCAGCGTTGCCAGGCTGAACACTGAAGCTTTCTTT,TRBV29-1,TRBJ1-1,NA,few
CAWSLPGQGANTGELFF,TGTGCCTGGAGTCTCCCGGGACAGGGCGCGAACACCGGGGAGCTGTTTTTT,TRBV30,TRBJ2-2,TRBD1,few
CASSQLAGGTDTQYF,TGCGCCAGCAGTCAACTAGCGGGGGGCACAGATACGCAGTATTTT,TRBV23-1,TRBJ2-3,TRBD2,few
CASSFGGQNNEKLFF,TGTGCCAGCAGCTTCGGAGGACAGAATAATGAAAAACTGTTTTTT,TRBV7-2,TRBJ1-4,NA,few
CASSQERFGGRDTEAFF,TGCGCCAGCAGCCAAGAACGCTTTGGAGGCCGGGACACTGAAGCTTTCTTT,TRBV4-3,TRBJ1-1,NA,NA
CASSPGGGANEKLFF,TGTGCCAGCAGCCCCGGAGGGGGCGCGAATGAAAAACTGTTTTTT,TRBV7-6,TRBJ1-4,TRBD1,NA
CATQTGRGADTQYF,TGTGCCACCCAGACGGGTCGGGGCGCAGATACGCAGTATTTT,TRBV6-1,TRBJ2-3,NA,NA
CASSGTGMGYGYTF,TGTGCCAGCAGTGGTACAGGGATGGGCTATGGCTACACCTTC,TRBV6-5,TRBJ1-2,NA,NA
CATSRVGTGINEQFF,TGTGCCACCAGCAGAGTCGGGACAGGAATCAATGAGCAGTTCTTC,TRBV15,TRBJ2-1,TRBD1,NA
CASSSTGQNQETQYF,TGTGCCAGCAGCAGCACAGGACAGAACCAAGAGACCCAGTACTTC,TRBV9,TRBJ2-5,NA,few
CASSLGQSTGELFF,TGCGCCAGCAGCTTGGGACAGTCCACCGGGGAGCTGTTTTTT,TRBV5-1,TRBJ2-2,NA,few
CSVAPGDTQYF,TGCAGCGTTGCCCCGGGAGATACGCAGTATTTT,TRBV29-1,TRBJ2-3,NA,few
CASSEQGDEQFF,TGTGCCAGCAGTGAACAGGGAGATGAGCAGTTCTTC,TRBV2,TRBJ2-1,NA,many
CASSPRRTGRDTQYF,TGTGCCAGCTCACCACGCCGAACGGGCCGAGATACGCAGTATTTT,TRBV18,TRBJ2-3,NA,NA
CASSLSSAGYTF,TGTGCCAGCAGCTTGAGTAGCGCCGGCTACACCTTC,TRBV11-3,TRBJ1-2,NA,NA
CAISALGGQGGYGYTF,TGTGCCATCAGTGCCCTTGGTGGACAGGGAGGCTATGGCTACACCTTC,TRBV10-3,TRBJ1-2,TRBD1,NA
CASSLGEASNQPQHF,TGTGCCAGCAGCTTAGGAGAGGCCAGCAATCAGCCCCAGCATTTT,TRBV7-8,TRBJ1-5,NA,few
CATSRDVRDGYTF,TGTGCCACCAGCAGAGATGTTCGGGATGGCTACACCTTC,TRBV15,TRBJ1-2,NA,NA
CASSPEPFHGYTF,TGTGCCAGCAGTCCTGAGCCCTTCCATGGCTACACCTTC,TRBV5-6,TRBJ1-2,NA,many
CSVPGQGSVDTQYF,TGCAGCGTTCCGGGACAGGGGAGTGTAGATACGCAGTATTTT,TRBV29-1,TRBJ2-3,TRBD1,NA
CASSRETPSNEQFF,TGTGCCAGCAGCCGGGAAACTCCCTCCAATGAGCAGTTCTTC,TRBV7-6,TRBJ2-1,NA,NA
CASTSGSTDTQYF,TGCGCCAGCACGTCCGGGAGCACAGATACGCAGTATTTT,TRBV5-1,TRBJ2-3,NA,NA
CASSLGTGRGYEQYF,TGTGCCAGCAGCTTAGGGACCGGACGGGGCTACGAGCAGTACTTC,TRBV7-9,TRBJ2-7,NA,NA
CASSLRQGNSPLHF,TGTGCCAGCAGCCTCCGACAGGGCAATTCACCCCTCCACTTT,TRBV7-2,TRBJ1-6,TRBD1,NA
CASNHGGSSYNEQFF,TGTGCCAGCAACCACGGGGGGAGCTCCTACAATGAGCAGTTCTTC,TRBV7-9,TRBJ2-1,TRBD2,few
CASSLGYTNSPLHF,TGTGCCAGCAGTTTAGGCTACACCAATTCACCCCTCCACTTT,TRBV6-5,TRBJ1-6,NA,NA
CASSLGRQSYEQYF,TGTGCCAGCAGCTTAGGCCGGCAGAGCTACGAGCAGTACTTC,TRBV7-9,TRBJ2-7,NA,few
CASSRRSGLVDTQYF,TGTGCCAGTAGTCGCCGCAGCGGGCTGGTAGATACGCAGTATTTT,TRBV19,TRBJ2-3,NA,few
CASSAQGAGNSPLHF,TGTGCCAGCAGCGCCCAGGGGGCAGGCAATTCACCCCTCCACTTT,TRBV7-2,TRBJ1-6,TRBD1,NA
CASSSPGDGNEKLFF,TGTGCCAGCAGTTCACCAGGGGACGGGAATGAAAAACTGTTTTTT,TRBV28,TRBJ1-4,NA,NA
CASSEGDSTDTQYF,TGTGCCAGCAGCGAAGGGGATAGCACAGATACGCAGTATTTT,TRBV9,TRBJ2-3,NA,NA
CASSLSVLWEYEQYF,TGTGCCAGCAGTTTATCGGTCTTATGGGAGTACGAGCAGTACTTC,TRBV28,TRBJ2-7,NA,NA
CASSPLSPPLHF,TGTGCCAGCAGCCCTTTGAGTCCACCCCTCCACTTT,TRBV14,TRBJ1-6,NA,few
CASSLGLAGTDTQYF,TGTGCCAGCAGCTTAGGCCTAGCGGGCACAGATACGCAGTATTTT,TRBV7-9,TRBJ2-3,TRBD2,few
CASGTEQDMYGYTF,TGTGCCAGTGGGACCGAACAAGATATGTATGGCTACACCTTC,TRBV2,TRBJ1-2,NA,NA
CASRQGNEKLFF,TGTGCCAGCAGACAGGGCAATGAAAAACTGTTTTTT,TRBV2,TRBJ1-4,NA,few
CASSSTGYGYTF,TGTGCCAGCTCGTCGACGGGCTATGGCTACACCTTC,TRBV7-2,TRBJ1-2,NA,NA
CASSPGQGNSPLHF,TGTGCCAGCAGTCCAGGACAGGGGAATTCACCCCTCCACTTT,TRBV7-9,TRBJ1-6,TRBD1,few
CASSLSGALQETQYF,TGTGCCAGCAGTTTATCAGGCGCTCTACAAGAGACCCAGTACTTC,TRBV27,TRBJ2-5,NA,NA
CASSAIADNEQFF,TGCGCCAGCAGCGCTATAGCGGACAATGAGCAGTTCTTC,TRBV5-1,TRBJ2-1,NA,few